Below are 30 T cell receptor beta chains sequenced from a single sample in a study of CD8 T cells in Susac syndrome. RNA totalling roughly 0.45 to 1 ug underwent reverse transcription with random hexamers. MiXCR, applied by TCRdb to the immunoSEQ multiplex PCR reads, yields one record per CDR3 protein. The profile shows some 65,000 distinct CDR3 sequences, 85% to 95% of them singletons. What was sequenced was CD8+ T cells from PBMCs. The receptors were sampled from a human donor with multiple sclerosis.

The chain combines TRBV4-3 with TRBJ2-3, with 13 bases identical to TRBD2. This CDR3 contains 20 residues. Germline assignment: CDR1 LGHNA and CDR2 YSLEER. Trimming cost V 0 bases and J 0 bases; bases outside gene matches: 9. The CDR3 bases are TGCGCCAGCAGCCAAGATTCCGGACTAGCGGGGGAGGACAGCACAGATACGCAGTATTTT. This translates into CASSQDSGLAGEDSTDTQYF.

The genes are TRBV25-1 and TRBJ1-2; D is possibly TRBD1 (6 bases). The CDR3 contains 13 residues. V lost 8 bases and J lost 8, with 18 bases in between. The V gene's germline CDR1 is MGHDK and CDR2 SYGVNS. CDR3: CASSPVQGQGYTF. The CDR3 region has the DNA TGTGCCAGCTCACCTGTACAGGGACAAGGCTACACCTTC.

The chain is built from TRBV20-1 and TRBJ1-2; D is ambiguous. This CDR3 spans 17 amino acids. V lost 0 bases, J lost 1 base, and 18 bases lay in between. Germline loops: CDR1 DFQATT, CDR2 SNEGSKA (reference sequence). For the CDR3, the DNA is TGCAGTGCTAGAGAAAGGACTGCCATGGGGATTAACTATGGCTACACCTTC. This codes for CSARERTAMGINYGYTF.

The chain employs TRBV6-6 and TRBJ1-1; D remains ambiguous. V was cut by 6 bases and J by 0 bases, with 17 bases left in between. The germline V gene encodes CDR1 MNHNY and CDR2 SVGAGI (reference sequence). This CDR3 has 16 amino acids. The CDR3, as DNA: TGTGCCAGCAGCCAAATGACATGGAGCATGAACACTGAAGCTTTCTTT. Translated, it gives CASSQMTWSMNTEAFF.

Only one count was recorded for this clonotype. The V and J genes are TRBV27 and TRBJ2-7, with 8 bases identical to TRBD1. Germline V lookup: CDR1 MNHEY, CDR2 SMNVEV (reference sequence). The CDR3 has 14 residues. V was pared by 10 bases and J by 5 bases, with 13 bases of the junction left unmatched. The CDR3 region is CATSTGTGTNEQYF. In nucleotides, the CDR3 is TGTGCCACCTCGACCGGGACAGGAACCAACGAGCAGTACTTC.

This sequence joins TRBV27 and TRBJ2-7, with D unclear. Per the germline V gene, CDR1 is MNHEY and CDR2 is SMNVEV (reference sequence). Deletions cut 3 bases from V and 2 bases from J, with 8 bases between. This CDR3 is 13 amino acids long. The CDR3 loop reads CASSFSPTYEQYF. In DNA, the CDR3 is TGTGCCAGCAGTTTCTCACCTACCTACGAGCAGTACTTC.

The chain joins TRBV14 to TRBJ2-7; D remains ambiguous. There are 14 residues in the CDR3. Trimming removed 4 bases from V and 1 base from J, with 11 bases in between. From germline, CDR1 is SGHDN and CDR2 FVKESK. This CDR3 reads CASSPSAASYEQYF. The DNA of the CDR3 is TGTGCCAGCAGCCCTTCCGCTGCTTCCTACGAGCAGTACTTC.

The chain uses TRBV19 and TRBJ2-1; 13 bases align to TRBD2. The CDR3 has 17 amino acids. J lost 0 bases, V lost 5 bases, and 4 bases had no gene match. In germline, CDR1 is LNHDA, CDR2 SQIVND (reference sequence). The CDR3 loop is CASSPGLAGNSYNEQFF. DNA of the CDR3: TGTGCCAGTAGTCCGGGACTAGCGGGGAACTCCTACAATGAGCAGTTCTTC.

The CDR3, as DNA: TGTGCCAGCAGCTCAGGGACAGGGCCGGGGATCTACGAGCAGTACTTC. Translation gives CASSSGTGPGIYEQYF. This chain joins TRBV7-9 and TRBJ2-7; 9 nucleotides agree with TRBD1. Germline lookup yields CDR1 SEHNR and CDR2 FQNEAQ (reference sequence). This CDR3 has 16 residues. V gave up 4 bases and J gave up 3 bases; unmatched junction bases: 10.

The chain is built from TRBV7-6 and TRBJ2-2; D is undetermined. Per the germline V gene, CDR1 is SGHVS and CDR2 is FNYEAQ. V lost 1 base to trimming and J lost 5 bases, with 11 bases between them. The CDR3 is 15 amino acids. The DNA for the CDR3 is TGTGCCAGCAGCTTAGTCATAGGGCGGACCGGGGAGCTGTTTTTT. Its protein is CASSLVIGRTGELFF.

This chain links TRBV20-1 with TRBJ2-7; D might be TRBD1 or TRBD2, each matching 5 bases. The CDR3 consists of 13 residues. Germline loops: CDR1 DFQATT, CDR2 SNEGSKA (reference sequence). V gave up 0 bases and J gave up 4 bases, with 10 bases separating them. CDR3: CSARDPGAYEQYF. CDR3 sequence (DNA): TGCAGTGCTAGAGACCCCGGGGCATACGAGCAGTACTTC.

Here the CDR3 DNA reads TGTGCCAGCAGTGACTCTAACCCCGTAAGCTCCTACGAGCAGTACTTC. It codes for CASSDSNPVSSYEQYF. The chain links TRBV6-4 to TRBJ2-7; D not resolved. Germline CDR1 MRHNA, CDR2 SNTAGT. The CDR3 totals 16 residues. V gave up 0 bases and J gave up 0 bases, with 12 bases separating them.

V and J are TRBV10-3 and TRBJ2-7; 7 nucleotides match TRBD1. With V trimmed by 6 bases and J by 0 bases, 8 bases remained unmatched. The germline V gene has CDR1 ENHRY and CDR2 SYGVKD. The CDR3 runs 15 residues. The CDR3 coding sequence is TGTGCCATCAGCCCGGGACAGTTCCCCTCCTACGAGCAGTACTTC. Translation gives CAISPGQFPSYEQYF.

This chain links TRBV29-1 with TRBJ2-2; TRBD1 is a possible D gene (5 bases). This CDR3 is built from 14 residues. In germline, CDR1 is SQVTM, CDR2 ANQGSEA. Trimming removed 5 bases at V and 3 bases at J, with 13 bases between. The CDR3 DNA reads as TGCAGCGTTTCCTCCAGGGAAGACACCGGGGAGCTGTTTTTT. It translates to CSVSSREDTGELFF.

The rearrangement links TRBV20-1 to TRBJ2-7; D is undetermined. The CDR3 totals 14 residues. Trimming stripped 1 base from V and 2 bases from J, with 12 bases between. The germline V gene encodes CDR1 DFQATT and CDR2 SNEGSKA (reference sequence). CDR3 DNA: TGCAGTGCTAGAGCACCCGAGAGGACCTACGAGCAGTACTTC. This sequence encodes CSARAPERTYEQYF.

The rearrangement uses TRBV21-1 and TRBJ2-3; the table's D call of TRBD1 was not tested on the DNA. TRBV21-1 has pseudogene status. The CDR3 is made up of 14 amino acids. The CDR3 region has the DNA TGTGCCACCTCCGTGGGGGGTAGCACAGATACGCAGTATTTT. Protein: CATSVGGSTDTQYF.

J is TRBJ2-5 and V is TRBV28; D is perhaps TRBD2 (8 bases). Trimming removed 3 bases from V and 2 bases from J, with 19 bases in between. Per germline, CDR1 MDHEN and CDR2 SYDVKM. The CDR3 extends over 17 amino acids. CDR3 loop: CASSFRGGQSLQETQYF. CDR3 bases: TGTGCCAGCAGTTTCCGGGGGGGACAGTCGCTGCAAGAGACCCAGTACTTC. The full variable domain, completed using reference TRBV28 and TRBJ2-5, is DVKVTQSSRYLVKRTGEKVFLECVQDMDHENMFWYRQDPGLGLRLIYFSYDVKMKEKGDIPEGYSVSREKKERFSLILESASTNQTSMYLCASSFRGGQSLQETQYFGPGTRLLVL.

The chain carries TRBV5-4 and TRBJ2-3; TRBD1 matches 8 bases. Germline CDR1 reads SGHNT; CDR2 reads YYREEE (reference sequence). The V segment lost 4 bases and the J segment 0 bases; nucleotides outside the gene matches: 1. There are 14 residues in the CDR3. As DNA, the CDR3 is TGTGCCAGCAGCCGGGACAGGAGCACAGATACGCAGTATTTT. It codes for CASSRDRSTDTQYF.

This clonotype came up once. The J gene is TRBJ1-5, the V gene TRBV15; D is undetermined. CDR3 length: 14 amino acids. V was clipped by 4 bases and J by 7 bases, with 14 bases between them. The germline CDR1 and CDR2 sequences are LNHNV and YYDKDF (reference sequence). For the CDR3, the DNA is TGTGCCACCAGCACCAAGTCATACCGGCAGCCCCAGCATTTT. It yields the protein CATSTKSYRQPQHF.

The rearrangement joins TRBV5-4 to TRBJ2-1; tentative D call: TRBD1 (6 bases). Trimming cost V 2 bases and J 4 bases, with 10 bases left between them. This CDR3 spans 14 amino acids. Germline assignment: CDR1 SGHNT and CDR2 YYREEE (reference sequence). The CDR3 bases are TGTGCCAGCAGCTTCCGGGACATTTACAATGAGCAGTTCTTC. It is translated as CASSFRDIYNEQFF.

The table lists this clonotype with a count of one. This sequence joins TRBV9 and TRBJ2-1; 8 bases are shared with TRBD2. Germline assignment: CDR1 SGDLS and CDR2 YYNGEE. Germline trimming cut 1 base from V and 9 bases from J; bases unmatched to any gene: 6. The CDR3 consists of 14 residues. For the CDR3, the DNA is TGTGCCAGCAGCGTAAGCAGCGGGAGAGTTGAGCAGTTCTTC. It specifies CASSVSSGRVEQFF.

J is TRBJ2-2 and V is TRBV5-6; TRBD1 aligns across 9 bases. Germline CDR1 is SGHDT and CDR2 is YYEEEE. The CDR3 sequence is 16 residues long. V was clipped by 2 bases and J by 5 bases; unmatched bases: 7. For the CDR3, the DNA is TGTGCCAGCAGCTTTCTGGGACAGGGAGGTACCGGGGAGCTGTTTTTT. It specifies CASSFLGQGGTGELFF.

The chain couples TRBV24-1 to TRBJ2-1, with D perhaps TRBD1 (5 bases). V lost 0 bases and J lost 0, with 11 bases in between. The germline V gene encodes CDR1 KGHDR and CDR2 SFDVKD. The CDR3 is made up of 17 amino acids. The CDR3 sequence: CATSDLPQGSSYNEQFF. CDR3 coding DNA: TGTGCCACCAGTGATTTGCCTCAGGGAAGCTCCTACAATGAGCAGTTCTTC.

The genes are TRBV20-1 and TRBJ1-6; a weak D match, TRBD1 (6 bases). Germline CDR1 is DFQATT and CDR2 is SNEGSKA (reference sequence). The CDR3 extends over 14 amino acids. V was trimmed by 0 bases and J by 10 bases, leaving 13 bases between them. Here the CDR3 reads CSARDRGDRSPLHF. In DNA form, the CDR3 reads TGCAGTGCTAGAGACAGGGGAGATCGGTCACCCCTCCACTTT.

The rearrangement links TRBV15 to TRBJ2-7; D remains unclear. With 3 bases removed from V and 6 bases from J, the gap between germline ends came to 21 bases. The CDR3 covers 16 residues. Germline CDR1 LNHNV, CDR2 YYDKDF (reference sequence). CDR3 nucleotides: TGTGCCACCAGCAGTAGAACCGGGTCTTCCCCCACCGAGCAGTACTTC. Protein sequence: CATSSRTGSSPTEQYF.

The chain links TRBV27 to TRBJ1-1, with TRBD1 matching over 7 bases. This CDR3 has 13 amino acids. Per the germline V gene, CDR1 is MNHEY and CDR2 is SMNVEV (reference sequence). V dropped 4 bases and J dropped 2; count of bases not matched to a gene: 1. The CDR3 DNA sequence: TGTGCCAGCAGTTCAGGGGGAAACACTGAAGCTTTCTTT. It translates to CASSSGGNTEAFF.

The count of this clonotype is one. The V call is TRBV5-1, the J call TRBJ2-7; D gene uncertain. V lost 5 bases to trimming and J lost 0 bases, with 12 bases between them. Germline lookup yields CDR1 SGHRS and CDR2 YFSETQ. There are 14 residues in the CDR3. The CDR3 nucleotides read TGCGCCAGCAGGCCTTACGGACGCTCCTACGAGCAGTACTTC. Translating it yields CASRPYGRSYEQYF.

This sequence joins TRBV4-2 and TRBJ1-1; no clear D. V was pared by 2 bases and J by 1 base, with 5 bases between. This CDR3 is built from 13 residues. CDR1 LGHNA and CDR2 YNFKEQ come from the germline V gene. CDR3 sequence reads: CASSQMKNTEAFF. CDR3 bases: TGTGCCAGCAGCCAAATGAAGAACACTGAAGCTTTCTTT.

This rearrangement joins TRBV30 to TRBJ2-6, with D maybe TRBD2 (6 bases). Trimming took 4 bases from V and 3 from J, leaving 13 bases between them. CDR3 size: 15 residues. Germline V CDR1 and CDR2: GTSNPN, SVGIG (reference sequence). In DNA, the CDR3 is TGTGCCTGGATATTCCCCGGGGGTGGGGCCAACGTCCTGACTTTC. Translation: CAWIFPGGGANVLTF.

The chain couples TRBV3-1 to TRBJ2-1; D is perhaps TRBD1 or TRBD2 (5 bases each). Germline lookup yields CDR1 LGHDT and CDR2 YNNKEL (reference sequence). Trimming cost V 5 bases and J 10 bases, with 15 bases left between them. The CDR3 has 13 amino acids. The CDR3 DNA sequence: TGTGCCAGCAGCTCCCCTTGGGACGTAGAGCAGTTCTTC. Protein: CASSSPWDVEQFF.